These T cell receptor beta chains were read from a single sample in a study of blood T cells in healthy people across ages. TCRdb independently ran MiXCR on the 5' RACE reads; one entry per CDR3 protein. Of 890,000 or so distinct CDR3 sequences listed, approximately 59% are singletons. The sequencing input was blood. Receptors were obtained from a man aged 30-40 years in good health. The CDR3 runs from the conserved cysteine through the conserved F or W. Fields, in order: D gene, CDR3 length, J gene, clone size, V gene, CDR3 protein, CDR3 DNA. The D gene is left open where the match is weak. Not all rows give a size; the values are once, few, many and, for expanded clones, a class.

d_call: TRBD1
cdr3_length: 15
j_call: TRBJ2-7
clone_size: NA
v_call: TRBV5-1
cdr3_aa: CASSSRDRGTYEQYF
cdr3_nt: TGCGCCAGCAGCTCCCGGGACAGGGGGACCTACGAGCAGTACTTC

d_call: TRBD1
cdr3_length: 16
j_call: TRBJ1-6
clone_size: once
v_call: TRBV20-1
cdr3_aa: CSARTPPGTGDSPLHF
cdr3_nt: TGCAGTGCTAGGACACCCCCCGGGACAGGGGATTCACCCCTCCACTTT

d_call: NA
cdr3_length: 14
j_call: TRBJ2-5
clone_size: few
v_call: TRBV5-1
cdr3_aa: CASSLTAPRETQYF
cdr3_nt: TGCGCCAGCAGCTTGACAGCTCCTAGGGAGACCCAGTACTTC

d_call: TRBD1
cdr3_length: 17
j_call: TRBJ2-1
clone_size: few
v_call: TRBV9
cdr3_aa: CASSVVRGQVPNNEQFF
cdr3_nt: TGTGCCAGCAGCGTAGTCAGAGGACAGGTCCCCAACAATGAGCAGTTCTTC

d_call: TRBD2
cdr3_length: 14
j_call: TRBJ2-7
clone_size: NA
v_call: TRBV20-1
cdr3_aa: CSASSGESSYEQYF
cdr3_nt: TGCAGTGCCAGTAGCGGGGAAAGCTCCTACGAGCAGTACTTC

d_call: NA
cdr3_length: 11
j_call: TRBJ2-1
clone_size: NA
v_call: TRBV7-2
cdr3_aa: CASSLALEVFF
cdr3_nt: TGTGCCAGCAGCTTAGCGTTAGAGGTGTTCTTC

d_call: NA
cdr3_length: 11
j_call: TRBJ2-5
clone_size: NA
v_call: TRBV29-1
cdr3_aa: CSVGSQETQYF
cdr3_nt: TGCAGCGTTGGGTCTCAAGAGACCCAGTACTTC

d_call: TRBD2
cdr3_length: 15
j_call: TRBJ2-1
clone_size: NA
v_call: TRBV12-3/TRBV12-4
cdr3_aa: CASLISGGSYNEQFF
cdr3_nt: TGTGCCAGCCTTATAAGCGGGGGCTCCTACAATGAGCAGTTCTTC

d_call: NA
cdr3_length: 15
j_call: TRBJ1-2
clone_size: NA
v_call: TRBV20-1
cdr3_aa: CSARDLDRTNYGYTF
cdr3_nt: TGCAGTGCTAGAGATCTTGACAGAACTAACTATGGCTACACCTTC

d_call: TRBD1
cdr3_length: 15
j_call: TRBJ1-5
clone_size: NA
v_call: TRBV5-1
cdr3_aa: CASSSQGDGNQPQHF
cdr3_nt: TGCGCCAGCAGCTCGCAGGGGGACGGCAATCAGCCCCAGCATTTT

d_call: NA
cdr3_length: 14
j_call: TRBJ1-1
clone_size: few
v_call: TRBV7-9
cdr3_aa: CASSLDSPNTEAFF
cdr3_nt: TGTGCCAGCAGCTTAGATTCCCCGAACACTGAAGCTTTCTTT

d_call: TRBD1
cdr3_length: 14
j_call: TRBJ2-5
clone_size: NA
v_call: TRBV6-5
cdr3_aa: CASRPGTAYNEQYF
cdr3_nt: TGTGCCAGCAGGCCGGGGACAGCATACAATGAGCAGTACTTC

d_call: NA
cdr3_length: 13
j_call: TRBJ2-3
clone_size: NA
v_call: TRBV20-1
cdr3_aa: CSAIRTSTDTQYF
cdr3_nt: TGCAGTGCTATTAGAACTAGCACAGATACGCAGTATTTT

d_call: NA
cdr3_length: 11
j_call: TRBJ2-1
clone_size: NA
v_call: TRBV7-3
cdr3_aa: CANEGRNEQFF
cdr3_nt: TGTGCTAACGAGGGGAGGAATGAGCAGTTCTTC

d_call: TRBD1
cdr3_length: 15
j_call: TRBJ2-5
clone_size: few
v_call: TRBV7-2
cdr3_aa: CASSSTGVTGETQYF
cdr3_nt: TGTGCCAGCAGCTCCACAGGGGTAACGGGGGAGACCCAGTACTTC

d_call: TRBD1
cdr3_length: 15
j_call: TRBJ2-6
clone_size: NA
v_call: TRBV4-3
cdr3_aa: CASSRGTGGANVLTF
cdr3_nt: TGCGCCAGCAGCCGAGGGACAGGGGGGGCCAACGTCCTGACTTTC

d_call: NA
cdr3_length: 16
j_call: TRBJ2-7
clone_size: NA
v_call: TRBV7-6
cdr3_aa: CASSLNIRTEPYEQYF
cdr3_nt: TGTGCCAGCAGCTTAAATATCAGGACGGAGCCCTACGAGCAGTACTTC

d_call: NA
cdr3_length: 17
j_call: TRBJ2-6
clone_size: NA
v_call: TRBV4-2
cdr3_aa: CASSQELGSSGANVLTF
cdr3_nt: TGTGCCAGCAGCCAAGAGTTAGGCAGCTCTGGGGCCAACGTCCTGACTTTC

d_call: TRBD2
cdr3_length: 13
j_call: TRBJ2-5
clone_size: NA
v_call: TRBV7-9
cdr3_aa: CASSFGLANEQYF
cdr3_nt: TGTGCCAGCAGCTTTGGACTAGCCAATGAGCAGTACTTC

d_call: NA
cdr3_length: 16
j_call: TRBJ2-7
clone_size: NA
v_call: TRBV24-1
cdr3_aa: CATSDWDSSSYNEQYF
cdr3_nt: TGTGCCACCAGTGATTGGGACTCGAGCTCCTACAATGAGCAGTACTTC

d_call: NA
cdr3_length: 15
j_call: TRBJ2-1
clone_size: NA
v_call: TRBV9
cdr3_aa: CASSSSGEPTDEQFF
cdr3_nt: TGTGCCAGCAGCTCCTCGGGGGAGCCGACGGACGAGCAGTTCTTC

d_call: NA
cdr3_length: 15
j_call: TRBJ1-6
clone_size: few
v_call: TRBV7-2
cdr3_aa: CASSLGRKLSSPLHF
cdr3_nt: TGTGCCAGCAGCTTAGGGAGGAAACTTTCTTCACCCCTCCACTTT

d_call: TRBD1
cdr3_length: 17
j_call: TRBJ2-7
clone_size: few
v_call: TRBV7-2
cdr3_aa: CASSLGGGGQGLYEQYF
cdr3_nt: TGTGCCAGCAGCTTAGGTGGTGGGGGACAGGGATTATACGAGCAGTACTTC

d_call: NA
cdr3_length: 13
j_call: TRBJ1-5
clone_size: NA
v_call: TRBV7-9
cdr3_aa: CASSTDGNQPQHF
cdr3_nt: TGTGCCAGCAGCACCGACGGCAATCAGCCCCAGCATTTT

d_call: NA
cdr3_length: 12
j_call: TRBJ2-7
clone_size: NA
v_call: TRBV29-1
cdr3_aa: CSVLDGPYEQYF
cdr3_nt: TGCAGCGTCTTGGACGGTCCCTACGAGCAGTACTTC

d_call: NA
cdr3_length: 14
j_call: TRBJ2-1
clone_size: once
v_call: TRBV20-1
cdr3_aa: CSARARGHYNEQFF
cdr3_nt: TGCAGTGCTAGAGCAAGGGGCCATTACAATGAGCAGTTCTTC

d_call: NA
cdr3_length: 14
j_call: TRBJ2-1
clone_size: NA
v_call: TRBV20-1
cdr3_aa: CSAKSNLGDNEQFF
cdr3_nt: TGCAGTGCTAAATCCAACCTTGGGGACAATGAGCAGTTCTTC

d_call: NA
cdr3_length: 14
j_call: TRBJ2-7
clone_size: NA
v_call: TRBV9
cdr3_aa: CASSILGGIDEQYF
cdr3_nt: TGTGCCAGCAGCATCCTCGGGGGCATCGACGAGCAGTACTTC

d_call: NA
cdr3_length: 13
j_call: TRBJ2-5
clone_size: few
v_call: TRBV6-2/TRBV6-3
cdr3_aa: CASSVLRSETQYF
cdr3_nt: TGTGCCAGCAGTGTACTCCGGTCTGAGACCCAGTACTTC

d_call: NA
cdr3_length: 14
j_call: TRBJ1-2
clone_size: NA
v_call: TRBV9
cdr3_aa: CASSPWTAHYGYTF
cdr3_nt: TGTGCCAGCAGCCCTTGGACGGCCCACTATGGCTACACCTTC

d_call: TRBD1
cdr3_length: 17
j_call: TRBJ2-6
clone_size: NA
v_call: TRBV7-9
cdr3_aa: CASSSGQGTAGANVLTF
cdr3_nt: TGTGCCAGCAGCTCGGGACAGGGGACAGCTGGGGCCAACGTCCTGACTTTC

d_call: TRBD1
cdr3_length: 13
j_call: TRBJ2-7
clone_size: NA
v_call: TRBV9
cdr3_aa: CASSVTGGYEQYF
cdr3_nt: TGTGCCAGCAGTGTGACAGGGGGCTACGAGCAGTACTTC

d_call: TRBD1
cdr3_length: 17
j_call: TRBJ2-6
clone_size: NA
v_call: TRBV27
cdr3_aa: CASSFNRGRTGANVLTF
cdr3_nt: TGTGCCAGCAGTTTCAACAGGGGGCGGACTGGGGCCAACGTCCTGACTTTC

d_call: TRBD1
cdr3_length: 15
j_call: TRBJ2-7
clone_size: once
v_call: TRBV28
cdr3_aa: CASSLQGGTGYEQYF
cdr3_nt: TGTGCCAGCAGCCTCCAGGGCGGGACAGGCTACGAGCAGTACTTC

d_call: NA
cdr3_length: 15
j_call: TRBJ2-3
clone_size: NA
v_call: TRBV24-1
cdr3_aa: CATSDSVTGPDTQYF
cdr3_nt: TGTGCCACCAGTGACTCAGTGACAGGACCAGATACGCAGTATTTT

d_call: NA
cdr3_length: 15
j_call: TRBJ1-2
clone_size: NA
v_call: TRBV4-3
cdr3_aa: CASSQDWGGQGGYTF
cdr3_nt: TGCGCCAGCAGCCAAGACTGGGGGGGCCAAGGTGGCTACACCTTC

d_call: NA
cdr3_length: 14
j_call: TRBJ2-1
clone_size: NA
v_call: TRBV9
cdr3_aa: CASTAGLSYNEQFF
cdr3_nt: TGTGCCAGCACTGCCGGGCTCTCCTACAATGAGCAGTTCTTC

d_call: NA
cdr3_length: 13
j_call: TRBJ2-2
clone_size: NA
v_call: TRBV6-5
cdr3_aa: CASSYGPTGELFF
cdr3_nt: TGTGCCAGCAGTTACGGACCCACCGGGGAGCTGTTTTTT

d_call: NA
cdr3_length: 14
j_call: TRBJ2-1
clone_size: few
v_call: TRBV10-3
cdr3_aa: CAISGKRNNNEQFF
cdr3_nt: TGTGCCATCAGTGGGAAGCGGAACAATAATGAGCAGTTCTTC

d_call: NA
cdr3_length: 16
j_call: TRBJ2-6
clone_size: NA
v_call: TRBV7-2
cdr3_aa: CAGSLALQSGANVLTF
cdr3_nt: TGTGCCGGCAGCTTAGCGTTACAGTCTGGGGCCAACGTCCTGACTTTC

d_call: NA
cdr3_length: 12
j_call: TRBJ2-1
clone_size: NA
v_call: TRBV5-1
cdr3_aa: CASSGGASEQFF
cdr3_nt: TGCGCCAGCAGCGGGGGGGCCTCTGAGCAGTTCTTC

d_call: TRBD1
cdr3_length: 14
j_call: TRBJ1-2
clone_size: few
v_call: TRBV13
cdr3_aa: CASSYLRTGEGYTF
cdr3_nt: TGTGCCAGCAGCTACCTTAGGACAGGTGAAGGCTACACCTTC

d_call: TRBD1
cdr3_length: 16
j_call: TRBJ2-1
clone_size: NA
v_call: TRBV24-1
cdr3_aa: CATSDRPRQGTNEQFF
cdr3_nt: TGTGCCACCAGTGATCGGCCGAGACAGGGAACCAATGAGCAGTTCTTC

d_call: NA
cdr3_length: 22
j_call: TRBJ2-4
clone_size: NA
v_call: TRBV7-6
cdr3_aa: CASSPRAEIPGPRGRAKNIQYF
cdr3_nt: TGTGCCAGCAGCCCGCGGGCTGAGATTCCCGGGCCTCGCGGCCGGGCCAAAAACATTCAGTACTTC

d_call: NA
cdr3_length: 15
j_call: TRBJ2-3
clone_size: NA
v_call: TRBV7-9
cdr3_aa: CASSHRTADTDTQYF
cdr3_nt: TGTGCCAGCAGCCACAGGACAGCAGACACAGATACGCAGTATTTT

d_call: NA
cdr3_length: 14
j_call: TRBJ2-1
clone_size: NA
v_call: TRBV9
cdr3_aa: CASTPGAGYDEQFF
cdr3_nt: TGTGCCAGCACCCCGGGGGCGGGGTATGATGAGCAGTTCTTC

d_call: NA
cdr3_length: 11
j_call: TRBJ1-2
clone_size: NA
v_call: TRBV29-1
cdr3_aa: CSVGEQHGYTF
cdr3_nt: TGCAGCGTTGGGGAACAGCATGGCTACACCTTC

d_call: TRBD2
cdr3_length: 16
j_call: TRBJ2-1
clone_size: NA
v_call: TRBV7-3
cdr3_aa: CASSEGLAGVIGEQFF
cdr3_nt: TGTGCCAGCAGCGAGGGACTAGCGGGGGTCATTGGTGAGCAGTTCTTC

d_call: NA
cdr3_length: 13
j_call: TRBJ1-1
clone_size: NA
v_call: TRBV12-3/TRBV12-4
cdr3_aa: CASSWGMNTEAFF
cdr3_nt: TGTGCCAGCAGTTGGGGGATGAACACTGAAGCTTTCTTT

d_call: NA
cdr3_length: 14
j_call: TRBJ2-2
clone_size: NA
v_call: TRBV11-1
cdr3_aa: CASRTASNTGELFF
cdr3_nt: TGTGCCAGCAGGACAGCCTCGAACACCGGGGAGCTGTTTTTT

d_call: TRBD1
cdr3_length: 15
j_call: TRBJ2-3
clone_size: NA
v_call: TRBV2
cdr3_aa: CASSEQGEGTETQYF
cdr3_nt: TGTGCCAGCAGTGAACAGGGAGAAGGGACAGAGACGCAGTATTTT

d_call: TRBD1
cdr3_length: 16
j_call: TRBJ2-7
clone_size: few
v_call: TRBV5-1
cdr3_aa: CASSPTRRGGTYEQYF
cdr3_nt: TGCGCCAGCAGCCCGACACGGAGAGGGGGCACCTACGAGCAGTACTTC

d_call: NA
cdr3_length: 16
j_call: TRBJ1-2
clone_size: NA
v_call: TRBV9
cdr3_aa: CASSGRGERANYGYTF
cdr3_nt: TGTGCCAGCAGCGGGAGAGGTGAGAGAGCTAACTATGGCTACACCTTC